This T cell receptor (beta chain) came from a study of CD8 T cells in ankylosing spondylitis. Whole-study findings and limits: CD8+ cells made up the disease-linked clones, which were relatively rare in peripheral blood. Prior literature has documented some motif variants in synovial fluid and blood from reactive arthritis.

Trimming took off 5 bases at V and 10 bases at J, with 12 bases between the two ends. The CDR3 is 12 residues long. TCRdb itself ran the 5' RACE reads through MiXCR, one entry per CDR3 protein. The sample carries some 350,000 distinct CDR3 sequences, roughly 14% recorded once. About this clonotype itself: The antigen remains undetermined.

Sequencing was done on a sample of blood, either unsorted or a sorted T cell fraction (not recorded which). J is TRBJ2-1 and V is TRBV12-3 or TRBV12-4; a weak D match, TRBD1 (5 bases). The source of this sequence is a male donor with ankylosing spondylitis or in good health (not recorded which). CDR3 bases: TGTGCCAGCAGTCATAAAGGGGCCGAGCAGTTCTTC. It encodes CASSHKGAEQFF.